These T cell receptor beta chains were read from a single sample in a study of blood T cell repertoires in COVID-19. TCRdb keeps only in-frame clones here, not all; method: immunoSEQ multiplex PCR. Of 150,000 or so clones listed, over 65% are singletons. Material: peripheral blood. The receptors stem from a woman older than 75 with active or convalescent COVID-19. Each CDR3 is given with its conserved first and last residue. The D gene is left open where the match is weak. The listing skips clone size in some rows; elsewhere it reads once, few, many or a size class.

>.|TRBV28|.|TRBJ1-1
CASGRGGGNTEAFF
TGTGCCAGCGGTAGGGGGGGTGGTAACACTGAAGCTTTCTTT
>.|TRBV11-3|.|TRBJ2-1
CASSLEGVSGREQFF
TGTGCCAGCAGCTTAGAAGGTGTTTCAGGGCGCGAGCAGTTCTTC
>.|TRBV5-1|.|TRBJ1-1
CASSLEGMNTEAFF
TGCGCCAGCAGCTTGGAGGGGATGAACACTGAAGCTTTCTTT
>TRBD1|TRBV5-1|.|TRBJ2-6
CASSPSWTGTGANVLTF
TGCGCCAGCAGCCCCTCATGGACAGGGACTGGGGCCAACGTCCTGACTTTC
>.|TRBV28|few|TRBJ2-1
CASSFSGGANEQFF
TGTGCCAGCAGTTTTAGCGGTGGTGCGAATGAGCAGTTCTTC
>.|TRBV30|.|TRBJ1-5
CAWSTGSNQPQHF
TGTGCCTGGAGTACAGGGTCCAATCAGCCCCAGCATTTT
>.|TRBV7-9|few|TRBJ1-3
CASSPISGWGNTIYF
TGTGCCAGCAGCCCAATTTCGGGTTGGGGAAACACCATATATTTT
>.|TRBV13|once|TRBJ2-1
CASSSRRLDRGKYNEQFF
TGTGCCAGCAGCTCCAGGCGCCTGGACAGAGGGAAGTACAATGAGCAGTTCTTC
>.|TRBV5-4|.|TRBJ2-3
CASSLSGIADTQYF
TGTGCCAGCAGCCTATCAGGGATTGCAGATACGCAGTATTTT
>.|TRBV30|once|TRBJ1-2
CAWSSQGYGYTF
TGTGCCTGGAGTTCCCAGGGCTATGGCTACACCTTC
>TRBD2|TRBV2|.|TRBJ2-3
CATNKRGGDTQYF
TGTGCCACGAACAAGCGGGGCGGGGATACGCAGTATTTT
>.|TRBV6-5|few|TRBJ2-7
CASGGEGVEQYF
TGTGCCAGCGGCGGAGAGGGGGTCGAGCAGTACTTC
>TRBD1|TRBV11-1|many|TRBJ1-5
CASSLGQGGPQHF
TGTGCCAGCAGCTTGGGACAGGGGGGTCCCCAGCATTTT
>.|TRBV3-1/TRBV3-2|few|TRBJ1-2
CASSQGPNYGYTF
TGTGCCAGCAGCCAGGGGCCGAACTATGGCTACACCTTC
>TRBD2|TRBV4-2|few|TRBJ2-1
CASSRTSGINNEQFF
TGTGCCAGCAGCCGGACTAGCGGGATAAACAATGAGCAGTTCTTC
>.|TRBV4-3|.|TRBJ1-2
CASSQGHNYGYTF
TGCGCCAGCAGCCAGGGACACAACTATGGCTACACCTTC
>.|TRBV3-1/TRBV3-2|.|TRBJ1-1
CASSLTGSEAFF
TGTGCCAGCAGCCTCACAGGGAGTGAAGCTTTCTTT
>.|TRBV28|.|TRBJ2-3
CASSISTDTQYF
TGTGCCAGCAGTATCTCCACAGATACGCAGTATTTT
>TRBD1|TRBV27|.|TRBJ2-7
CASSGTPGTGNYEQYF
TGTGCCAGCAGTGGGACCCCCGGGACAGGGAACTACGAGCAGTACTTC
>.|TRBV2|.|TRBJ1-1
CASSFSGRTEAFF
TGTGCCAGCAGTTTTTCAGGCCGGACTGAAGCTTTCTTT
>TRBD2|TRBV9|once|TRBJ2-1
CASSVDPSGGVRNEQFF
TGTGCCAGCAGCGTAGATCCTAGCGGGGGGGTGCGTAATGAGCAGTTCTTC
>.|TRBV5-1|.|TRBJ2-2
CASSRTAGLATGELFF
TGCGCCAGCAGCCGAACGGCAGGGTTGGCCACCGGGGAGCTGTTTTTT
>.|TRBV3-1/TRBV3-2|.|TRBJ2-3
CASSSRRQSTDTQYF
TGTGCCAGCAGCAGCCGGAGACAGAGTACAGATACGCAGTATTTT
>TRBD1|TRBV5-1|.|TRBJ2-7
CATRPGTDTREQYF
TGCGCCACTCGGCCGGGGACAGATACTCGAGAGCAGTACTTC
>TRBD2|TRBV5-1|.|TRBJ2-7
CASSLGGTRNGEQYF
TGCGCCAGCAGCTTGGGCGGGACTAGGAATGGCGAGCAGTACTTC
>.|TRBV4-2|.|TRBJ2-3
CASSTTRSDTQYF
TGTGCCAGCAGCACGACTAGATCAGATACGCAGTATTTT